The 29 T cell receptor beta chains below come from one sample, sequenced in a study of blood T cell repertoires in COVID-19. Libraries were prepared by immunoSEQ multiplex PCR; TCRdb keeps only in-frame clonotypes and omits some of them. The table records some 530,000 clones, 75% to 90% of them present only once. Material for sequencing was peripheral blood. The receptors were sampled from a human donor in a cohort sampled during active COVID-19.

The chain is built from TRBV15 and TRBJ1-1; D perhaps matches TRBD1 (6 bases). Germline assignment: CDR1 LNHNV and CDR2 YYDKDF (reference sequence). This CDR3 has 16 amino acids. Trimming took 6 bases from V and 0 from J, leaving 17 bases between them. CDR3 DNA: TGTGCCACCAGTCGAGGGGGTATCCGCATGAACACTGAAGCTTTCTTT. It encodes CATSRGGIRMNTEAFF. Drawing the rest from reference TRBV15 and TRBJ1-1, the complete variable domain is DAMVIQNPRYQVTQFGKPVTLSCSQTLNHNVMYWYQQKSSQAPKLLFHYYDKDFNNEADTPDNFQSRRPNTSFCFLDIRSPGLGDTAMYLCATSRGGIRMNTEAFFGQGTRLTVV.

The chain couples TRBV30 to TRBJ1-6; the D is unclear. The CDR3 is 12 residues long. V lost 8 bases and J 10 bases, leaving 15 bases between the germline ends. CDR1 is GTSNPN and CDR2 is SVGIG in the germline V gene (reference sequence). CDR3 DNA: TGTGCCCGAAACGAGGGTTGGTCACCCCTCCACTTT. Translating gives CARNEGWSPLHF.

The CDR3 nucleotides are TGTGCCAGCAGCCCGAATCTTGTAGCGGGAGGAATCAGGGGTGAGCAGTTCTTC. Protein product: CASSPNLVAGGIRGEQFF. The chain links TRBV4-2 to TRBJ2-1, with 10 bases fitting TRBD2. This CDR3 spans 18 amino acids. Germline V gene lookup returns CDR1 LGHNA and CDR2 YNFKEQ. J gave up 9 bases and V 4 bases, and 18 bases lay outside the gene matches.

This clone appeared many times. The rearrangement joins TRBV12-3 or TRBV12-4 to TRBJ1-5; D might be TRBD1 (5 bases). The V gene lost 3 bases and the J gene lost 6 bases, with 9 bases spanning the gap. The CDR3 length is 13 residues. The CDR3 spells CASSFGGGQPQHF. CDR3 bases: TGTGCCAGCAGTTTCGGGGGAGGTCAGCCCCAGCATTTT.

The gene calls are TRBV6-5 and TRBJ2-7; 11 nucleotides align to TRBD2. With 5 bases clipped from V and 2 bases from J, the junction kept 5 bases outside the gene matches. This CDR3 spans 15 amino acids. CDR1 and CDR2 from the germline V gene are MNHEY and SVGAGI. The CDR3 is CASSRSGLAAYEQYF. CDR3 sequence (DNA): TGTGCCAGCAGTCGGTCGGGACTAGCGGCCTACGAGCAGTACTTC.

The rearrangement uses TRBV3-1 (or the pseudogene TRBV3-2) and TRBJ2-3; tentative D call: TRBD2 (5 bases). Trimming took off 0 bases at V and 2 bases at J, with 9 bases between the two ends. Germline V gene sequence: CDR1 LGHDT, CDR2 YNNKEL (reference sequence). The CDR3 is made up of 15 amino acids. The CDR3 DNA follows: TGTGCCAGCAGCCAAGATCGGGGATTCACAGATACGCAGTATTTT. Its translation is CASSQDRGFTDTQYF.

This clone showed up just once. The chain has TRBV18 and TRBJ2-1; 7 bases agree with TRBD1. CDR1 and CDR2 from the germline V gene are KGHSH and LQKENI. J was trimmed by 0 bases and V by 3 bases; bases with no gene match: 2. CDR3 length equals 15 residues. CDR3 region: CASSPDRSSYNEQFF. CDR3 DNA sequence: TGTGCCAGCTCACCGGACAGGAGCTCCTACAATGAGCAGTTCTTC.

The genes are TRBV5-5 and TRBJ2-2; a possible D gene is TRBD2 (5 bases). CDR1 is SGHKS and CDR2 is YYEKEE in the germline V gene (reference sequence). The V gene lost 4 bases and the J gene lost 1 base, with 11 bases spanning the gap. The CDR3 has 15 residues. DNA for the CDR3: TGTGCCAGCAGCCGGACGGAGGAGAACACCGGGGAGCTGTTTTTT. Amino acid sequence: CASSRTEENTGELFF.

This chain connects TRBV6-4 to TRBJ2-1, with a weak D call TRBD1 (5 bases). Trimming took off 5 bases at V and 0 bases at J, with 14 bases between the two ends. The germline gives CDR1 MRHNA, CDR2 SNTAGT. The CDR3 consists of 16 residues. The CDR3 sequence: CASSTLQGLSYNEQFF. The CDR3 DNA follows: TGTGCCAGCAGTACCTTGCAGGGTCTCTCCTACAATGAGCAGTTCTTC.

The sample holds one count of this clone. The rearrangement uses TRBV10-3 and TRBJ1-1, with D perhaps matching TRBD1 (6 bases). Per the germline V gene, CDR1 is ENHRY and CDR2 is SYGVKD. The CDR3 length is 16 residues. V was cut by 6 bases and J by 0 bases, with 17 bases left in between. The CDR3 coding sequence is TGTGCCATCAGCCCGGACGAAGACAGGATGAACACTGAAGCTTTCTTT. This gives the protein CAISPDEDRMNTEAFF.

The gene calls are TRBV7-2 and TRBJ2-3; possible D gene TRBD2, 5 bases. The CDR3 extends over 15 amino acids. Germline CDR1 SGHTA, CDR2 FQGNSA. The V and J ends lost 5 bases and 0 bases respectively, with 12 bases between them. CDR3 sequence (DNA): TGTGCCAGCAGCGTGGGAGCGACTAGCACAGATACGCAGTATTTT. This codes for CASSVGATSTDTQYF.

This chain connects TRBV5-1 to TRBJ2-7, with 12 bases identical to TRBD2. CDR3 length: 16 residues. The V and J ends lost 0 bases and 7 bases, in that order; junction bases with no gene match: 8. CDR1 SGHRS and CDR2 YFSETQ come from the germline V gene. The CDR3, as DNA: TGCGCCAGCAGCTTGGTCCTAGCGGGAGGGCAAAGGGAGCAGTACTTC. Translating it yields CASSLVLAGGQREQYF.

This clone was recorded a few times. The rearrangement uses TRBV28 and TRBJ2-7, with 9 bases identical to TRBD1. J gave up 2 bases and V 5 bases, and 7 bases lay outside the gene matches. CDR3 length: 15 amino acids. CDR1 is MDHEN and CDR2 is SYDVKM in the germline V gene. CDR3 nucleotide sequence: TGTGCCAGCAGTCTAACCGGGACAGGGCCCTACGAGCAGTACTTC. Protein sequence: CASSLTGTGPYEQYF.

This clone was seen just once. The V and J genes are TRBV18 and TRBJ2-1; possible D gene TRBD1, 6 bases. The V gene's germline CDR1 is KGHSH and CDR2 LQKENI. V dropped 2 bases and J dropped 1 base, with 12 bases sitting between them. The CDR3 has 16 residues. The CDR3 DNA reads TGTGCCAGCTCACCAGGGGGCGGCGAGTCCTACAATGAGCAGTTCTTC. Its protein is CASSPGGGESYNEQFF.

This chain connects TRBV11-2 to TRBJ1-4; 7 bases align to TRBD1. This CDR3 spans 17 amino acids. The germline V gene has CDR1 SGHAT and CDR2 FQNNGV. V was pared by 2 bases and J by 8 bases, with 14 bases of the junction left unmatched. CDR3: CASSLTRQGQSREKLFF. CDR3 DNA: TGTGCCAGCAGCTTAACAAGACAGGGTCAAAGTAGGGAAAAACTGTTTTTT.

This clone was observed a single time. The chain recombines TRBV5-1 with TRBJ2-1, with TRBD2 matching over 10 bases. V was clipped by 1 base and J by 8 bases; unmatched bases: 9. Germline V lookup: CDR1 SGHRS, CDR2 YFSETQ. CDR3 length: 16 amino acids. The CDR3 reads CASSLQSGRVYHEQFF. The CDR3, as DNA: TGCGCCAGCAGCTTGCAAAGCGGGAGGGTTTATCATGAGCAGTTCTTC.

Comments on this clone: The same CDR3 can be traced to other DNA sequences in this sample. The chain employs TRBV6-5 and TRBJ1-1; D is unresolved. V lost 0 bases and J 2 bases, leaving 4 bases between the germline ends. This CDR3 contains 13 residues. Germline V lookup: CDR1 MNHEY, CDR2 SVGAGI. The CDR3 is CASSYSRNTEAFF. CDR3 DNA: TGTGCCAGCAGTTACTCCCGTAACACTGAAGCTTTCTTT.

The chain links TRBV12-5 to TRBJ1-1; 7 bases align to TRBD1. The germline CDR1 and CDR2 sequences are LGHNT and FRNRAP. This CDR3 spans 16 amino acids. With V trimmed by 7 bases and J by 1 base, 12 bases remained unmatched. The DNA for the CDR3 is TGTGCTAGTGCCTCTTTGTGGACAGGTTGGAACACTGAAGCTTTCTTT. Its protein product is CASASLWTGWNTEAFF.

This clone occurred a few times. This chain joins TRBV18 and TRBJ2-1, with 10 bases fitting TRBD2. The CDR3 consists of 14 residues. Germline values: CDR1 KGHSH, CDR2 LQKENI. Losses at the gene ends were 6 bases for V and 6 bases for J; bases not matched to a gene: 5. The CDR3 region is CASSGTSVFNEQFF. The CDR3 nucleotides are TGTGCCAGCTCCGGGACTAGCGTGTTCAATGAGCAGTTCTTC.

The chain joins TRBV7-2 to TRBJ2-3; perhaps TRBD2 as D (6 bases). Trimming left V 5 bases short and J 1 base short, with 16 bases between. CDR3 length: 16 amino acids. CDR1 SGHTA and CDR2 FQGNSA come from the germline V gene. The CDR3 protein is CASSLTRGGGTDTQYF. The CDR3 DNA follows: TGTGCCAGCAGCCTTACTAGGGGAGGCGGCACAGATACGCAGTATTTT. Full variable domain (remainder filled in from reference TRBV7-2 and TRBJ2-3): GAGVSQSPSNKVTEKGKDVELRCDPISGHTALYWYRQSLGQGLEFLIYFQGNSAPDKSGLPSDRFSAERTGGSVSTLTIQRTQQEDSAVYLCASSLTRGGGTDTQYFGPGTRLTVL.

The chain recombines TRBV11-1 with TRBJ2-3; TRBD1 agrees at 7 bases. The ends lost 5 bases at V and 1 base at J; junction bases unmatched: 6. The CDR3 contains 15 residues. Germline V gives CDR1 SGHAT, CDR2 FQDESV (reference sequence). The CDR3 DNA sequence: TGTGCCAGCAGCCGTACAGGGGACGGCACAGATACGCAGTATTTT. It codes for CASSRTGDGTDTQYF.

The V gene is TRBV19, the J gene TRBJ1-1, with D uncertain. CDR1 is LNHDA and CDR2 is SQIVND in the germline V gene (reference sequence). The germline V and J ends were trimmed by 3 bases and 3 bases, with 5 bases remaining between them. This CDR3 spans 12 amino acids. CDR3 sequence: CASSILDTEAFF. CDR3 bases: TGTGCCAGTAGTATCCTTGACACTGAAGCTTTCTTT.

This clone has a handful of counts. The chain's CDR3 is CASSLAGTGFDTGELFF. As DNA, the CDR3 is TGCGCCAGCAGCTTGGCCGGGACAGGGTTTGACACCGGGGAGCTGTTTTTT. The chain couples TRBV5-1 to TRBJ2-2; 9 bases align to TRBD1. Germline trimming cut 0 bases from V and 3 bases from J; bases unmatched to any gene: 6. Germline V lookup: CDR1 SGHRS, CDR2 YFSETQ. This CDR3 is 17 amino acids long.

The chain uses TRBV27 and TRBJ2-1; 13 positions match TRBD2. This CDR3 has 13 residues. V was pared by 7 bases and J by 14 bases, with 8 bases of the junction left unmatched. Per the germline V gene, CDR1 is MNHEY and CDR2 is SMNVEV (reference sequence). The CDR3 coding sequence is TGTGCCAGCATCGGGACTAGCGGGACCCCGAAGTTCTTC. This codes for CASIGTSGTPKFF.

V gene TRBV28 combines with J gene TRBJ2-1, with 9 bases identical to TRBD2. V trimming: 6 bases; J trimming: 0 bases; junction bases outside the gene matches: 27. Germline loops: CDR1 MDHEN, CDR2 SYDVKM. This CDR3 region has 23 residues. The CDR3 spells CASRAGGGGETGSPLSSYNEQFF. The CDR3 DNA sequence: TGTGCCAGCAGAGCGGGGGGCGGGGGTGAAACAGGGTCCCCCTTGAGCTCCTACAATGAGCAGTTCTTC. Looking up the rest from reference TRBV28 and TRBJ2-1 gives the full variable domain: DVKVTQSSRYLVKRTGEKVFLECVQDMDHENMFWYRQDPGLGLRLIYFSYDVKMKEKGDIPEGYSVSREKKERFSLILESASTNQTSMYLCASRAGGGGETGSPLSSYNEQFFGPGTRLTVL.

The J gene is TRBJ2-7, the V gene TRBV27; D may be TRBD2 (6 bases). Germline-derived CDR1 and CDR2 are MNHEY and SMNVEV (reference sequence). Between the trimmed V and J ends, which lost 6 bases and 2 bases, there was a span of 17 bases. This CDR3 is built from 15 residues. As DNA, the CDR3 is TGTGCCAGCAGCTCTCCGGGACTGGGAACCTACGAGCAGTACTTC. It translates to CASSSPGLGTYEQYF.

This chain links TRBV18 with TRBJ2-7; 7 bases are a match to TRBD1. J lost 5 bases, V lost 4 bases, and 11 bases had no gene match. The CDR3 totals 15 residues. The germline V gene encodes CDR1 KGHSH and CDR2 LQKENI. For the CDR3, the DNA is TGTGCCAGCTCACTTTCCCTAACAGGGGCTAACGAGCAGTACTTC. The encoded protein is CASSLSLTGANEQYF.

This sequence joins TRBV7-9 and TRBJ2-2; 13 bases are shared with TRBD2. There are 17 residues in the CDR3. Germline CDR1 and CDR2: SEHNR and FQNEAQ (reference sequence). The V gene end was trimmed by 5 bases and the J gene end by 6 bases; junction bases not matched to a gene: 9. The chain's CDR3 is CASSKPGLAGPAGELFF. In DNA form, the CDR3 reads TGTGCCAGCAGCAAACCGGGACTAGCGGGACCCGCCGGGGAGCTGTTTTTT.

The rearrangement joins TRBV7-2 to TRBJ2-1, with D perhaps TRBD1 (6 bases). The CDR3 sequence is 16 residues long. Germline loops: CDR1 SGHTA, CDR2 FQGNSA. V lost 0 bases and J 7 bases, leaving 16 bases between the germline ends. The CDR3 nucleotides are TGTGCCAGCAGCTTAGCCGGGACACACCTCGCGAATGAGCAGTTCTTC. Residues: CASSLAGTHLANEQFF.